This passage covers 25 T cell receptor beta chains from one sample sequenced in a study of shared clonotypes between healthy human individuals. Using immunoSEQ multiplex PCR, the repertoire was profiled, and TCRdb retains in-frame clones only, with some absent. This table holds millions of clones, about 95% found once. Sequencing was performed on naive CD4+ T cells sorted from blood. As to subset: CD45RA+ positively selected. The receptors were sampled from a man aged 18 to 29 in good health.

The chain is built from TRBV4-3 and TRBJ2-3; 11 bases map to TRBD2. The germline V gene has CDR1 LGHNA and CDR2 YSLEER. This CDR3 has 20 residues. Trimming cost V 0 bases and J 2 bases; bases outside gene matches: 13. The CDR3 reads CASSQDLAWGLAVNTDTQYF. As DNA, the CDR3 is TGCGCCAGCAGCCAAGACCTAGCTTGGGGACTAGCGGTAAACACAGATACGCAGTATTTT.

This clone was recorded at least ten times. The chain couples TRBV27 to TRBJ1-2, with 7 bases fitting TRBD1. V shed 5 bases and J 3 bases; nucleotides not matched to a gene: 6. CDR1 MNHEY and CDR2 SMNVEV come from the germline V gene (reference sequence). CDR3 size: 14 residues. Here the CDR3 reads CASSPLQGYYGYTF. The CDR3 coding sequence is TGTGCCAGCAGTCCCTTACAGGGGTACTATGGCTACACCTTC.

The V call is TRBV4-1, the J call TRBJ1-3; D is unclear. Germline V gene lookup returns CDR1 MGHRA and CDR2 YSYEKL. The CDR3 runs to 17 residues. Trimming left V 0 bases short and J 0 bases short, with 12 bases between. CDR3 amino acids: CASSQDMEQLSGNTIYF. The CDR3, as DNA: TGCGCCAGCAGCCAAGATATGGAGCAACTCTCTGGAAACACCATATATTTT.

This rearrangement joins TRBV2 to TRBJ2-1; 7 bases match TRBD2. CDR1 SNHLY and CDR2 FYNNEI come from the germline V gene. V gave up 4 bases and J gave up 2 bases; unmatched junction bases: 11. The CDR3 totals 17 residues. The CDR3 DNA reads TGTGCCAGCAGTGGTATTAGTGGAAGCGGGGCCTACAATGAGCAGTTCTTC. Protein sequence: CASSGISGSGAYNEQFF.

The CDR3 is CASSLAAPPGLGGSGELFF. The CDR3 DNA follows: TGTGCCAGCAGCTTAGCGGCCCCCCCGGGACTAGGGGGGTCCGGGGAGCTGTTTTTT. The V and J genes are TRBV7-2 and TRBJ2-2; 8 bases map to TRBD2. The CDR3 extends over 19 amino acids. V shed 0 bases, J shed 6 bases, and the junction held 15 bases outside the gene matches. Germline assignment: CDR1 SGHTA and CDR2 FQGNSA.

Notes on this clone: A clone one base away is much larger, so this may be a read error. The chain recombines TRBV4-1 with TRBJ1-2; no reliable D call. CDR1 is MGHRA and CDR2 is YSYEKL in the germline V gene. The CDR3 covers 13 residues. CDR3 coding DNA: TGTGCCAGCAGCTTGCAAGGGAACTATGGCTACACCTTC. Translating gives CASSLQGNYGYTF.

V usage is TRBV5-1 and J usage is TRBJ1-1; TRBD1 might be the D (6 bases). The length of the CDR3 is 14 residues. Germline CDR1 reads SGHRS; CDR2 reads YFSETQ. Trimming left V 2 bases short and J 4 bases short, with 12 bases between. DNA of the CDR3: TGCGCCAGCAGCTTACAGGGCGGGAGCACTGAAGCTTTCTTT. Its translation: CASSLQGGSTEAFF.

J is TRBJ2-6 and V is TRBV5-1; D uncertain. Trimming shortened V by 6 bases and J by 0 bases, and 7 bases separated the two germline ends. CDR3 size: 14 residues. The V gene's germline CDR1 is SGHRS and CDR2 YFSETQ. This chain's CDR3 is CASTEYSGANVLTF. CDR3 DNA sequence: TGCGCCAGCACGGAGTACTCTGGGGCCAACGTCCTGACTTTC.

The chain couples TRBV6-1 to TRBJ2-3; 7 bases align to TRBD1. CDR1 and CDR2 (germline): MNHNS, SASEGT. The CDR3 has 17 residues. The V and J ends lost 2 bases and 1 base, in that order; junction bases with no gene match: 9. The CDR3 reads CASSERAATGRTDTQYF. The CDR3 nucleotides read TGTGCCAGCAGTGAAAGAGCTGCGACAGGGCGCACAGATACGCAGTATTTT.

The chain combines TRBV18 with TRBJ2-7; 8 bases map to TRBD1. The CDR3 is 15 residues long. The germline V gene encodes CDR1 KGHSH and CDR2 LQKENI. Trimming at V came to 6 bases and at J to 2 bases, leaving 9 bases not matched to a gene. CDR3 nucleotide sequence: TGTGCCAGCTCCCCGCTCCAGGGGGCGACCTACGAGCAGTACTTC. As protein: CASSPLQGATYEQYF.

Remarks on this clone: A much larger clone sits a single nucleotide away, making a read error possible. Other nucleotide sequences from this sample produce the same CDR3. The chain recombines TRBV28 with TRBJ1-2; D is unresolved. Germline values: CDR1 MDHEN, CDR2 SYDVKM. The CDR3 consists of 8 residues. In nucleotides, the CDR3 is TGCGCCAGTGGGGGCTACACCTTC. Translating gives CASGGYTF.

In this sample, this clone turned up once. This chain links TRBV12-5 with TRBJ2-1; TRBD2 is a possible D gene (5 bases). V was cut by 1 base and J by 14 bases, with 15 bases left in between. The germline V gene has CDR1 LGHNT and CDR2 FRNRAP. There are 13 residues in the CDR3. CDR3 amino acids: CASGLAREGSKFF. The CDR3 region has the DNA TGTGCTAGTGGTTTGGCACGGGAAGGTTCTAAGTTCTTC.

The table lists this clone with a count of one. This chain connects TRBV9 to TRBJ1-2; D might be TRBD1 (5 bases). Germline CDR1 is SGDLS and CDR2 is YYNGEE. The CDR3 length is 14 residues. V was trimmed by 3 bases and J by 6 bases, leaving 15 bases between them. CDR3 in DNA: TGTGCCAGCAGCGACTGGACGGGGACTGATGGCTACACCTTC. Residues: CASSDWTGTDGYTF.

With respect to this clone: The same CDR3 also results from other DNA sequences found in this sample. The gene calls are TRBV2 and TRBJ1-4, with TRBD1 matching 9 bases. V was clipped by 6 bases and J by 8 bases; unmatched bases: 1. The germline CDR1 and CDR2 sequences are SNHLY and FYNNEI. This CDR3 is built from 12 residues. The CDR3 bases are TGTGCCAGCAGCGACAGGGGGGAAAAACTGTTTTTT. Protein: CASSDRGEKLFF.

The V gene is TRBV6-1, the J gene TRBJ1-1; no clear D. CDR1 MNHNS and CDR2 SASEGT come from the germline V gene. With 4 bases removed from V and 1 base from J, the gap between germline ends came to 10 bases. The CDR3 covers 14 residues. CDR3 bases: TGTGCCAGCAGTGGACCCGGTGGGAACACTGAAGCTTTCTTT. The encoded protein is CASSGPGGNTEAFF.

V and J are TRBV18 and TRBJ2-4; tentative D call: TRBD2 (5 bases). CDR1 and CDR2 from the germline V gene are KGHSH and LQKENI. Trimming left V 3 bases short and J 0 bases short, with 9 bases between. The CDR3 is made up of 15 amino acids. DNA for the CDR3: TGTGCCAGCTCACCGGGAGCCCTAGCCAAAAACATTCAGTACTTC. It specifies CASSPGALAKNIQYF.

This clone showed up just a few times. V usage is TRBV7-9 and J usage is TRBJ1-6; D unclear. The CDR3 loop spans 16 amino acids. Between the trimmed V and J ends, which lost 3 bases and 7 bases, there was a span of 16 bases. Germline-derived CDR1 and CDR2 are SEHNR and FQNEAQ (reference sequence). The CDR3 loop reads CASSFRDTRSNSPLHF. The DNA for the CDR3 is TGTGCCAGCAGCTTCCGCGACACCCGTTCAAATTCACCCCTCCACTTT.

The chain combines TRBV5-6 with TRBJ2-7; TRBD2 is a possible D gene (6 bases). Germline V gene sequence: CDR1 SGHDT, CDR2 YYEEEE. CDR3 size: 18 residues. Trimming took off 1 base at V and 0 bases at J, with 20 bases between the two ends. CDR3 sequence reads: CASSLRRIGTAASYEQYF. As DNA, the CDR3 is TGTGCCAGCAGCTTGAGGAGGATCGGGACTGCGGCCTCCTACGAGCAGTACTTC. Full variable domain (rest looked up from reference TRBV5-6 and TRBJ2-7): DAGVTQSPTHLIKTRGQQVTLRCSPKSGHDTVSWYQQALGQGPQFIFQYYEEEERQRGNFPDRFSGHQFPNYSSELNVNALLLGDSALYLCASSLRRIGTAASYEQYFGPGTRLTVT.

This clone has only one observation. The CDR3 DNA is TGTGCCATGCGGGGGAGGGAGGATGGCAATCAGCCCCAGCATTTT. It yields the protein CAMRGREDGNQPQHF. This sequence joins TRBV10-3 and TRBJ1-5; possibly TRBD1 for D (5 bases). Germline CDR1 and CDR2: ENHRY and SYGVKD. This CDR3 contains 15 residues. Trimming shortened V by 9 bases and J by 2 bases, and 17 bases separated the two germline ends.

The chain joins TRBV7-9 to TRBJ1-1, with D possibly being TRBD1 (6 bases). Between the trimmed V and J ends, which lost 5 bases and 6 bases, there was a span of 16 bases. From germline, CDR1 is SEHNR and CDR2 FQNEAQ (reference sequence). The CDR3 extends over 14 amino acids. CDR3 DNA sequence: TGTGCCAGCAGCCCCCGGTGGGGGGCGGCTGAAGCTTTCTTT. Its translation: CASSPRWGAAEAFF.

The chain employs TRBV27 and TRBJ1-2, with 9 bases matching TRBD1. This CDR3 contains 17 residues. Germline V CDR1 and CDR2: MNHEY, SMNVEV (reference sequence). V gave up 5 bases and J gave up 3 bases; unmatched junction bases: 13. Here the CDR3 reads CASSAASTGGPHYGYTF. For the CDR3, the DNA is TGTGCCAGCAGTGCAGCCTCCACAGGGGGCCCACACTATGGCTACACCTTC.

In regard to this clone: The same CDR3 can be traced to other DNA sequences in this sample. This chain links TRBV2 with TRBJ2-5; D might be TRBD1 or TRBD2, each matching 5 bases. V gave up 0 bases and J gave up 8 bases, with 13 bases separating them. CDR1 is SNHLY and CDR2 is FYNNEI in the germline V gene. The CDR3 length is 14 residues. This CDR3 is CASSEAGVGETQYF. The CDR3 DNA reads TGTGCCAGCAGTGAAGCGGGAGTGGGGGAAACCCAGTACTTC.

The V gene is TRBV30, the J gene TRBJ2-3; D not certain. The germline gives CDR1 GTSNPN, CDR2 SVGIG (reference sequence). The CDR3 has 11 amino acids. V was clipped by 5 bases and J by 2 bases, with 5 bases between them. The CDR3 DNA sequence: TGTGCCTGGCGCAACACAGATACGCAGTATTTT. It encodes CAWRNTDTQYF.

The chain links TRBV7-2 to TRBJ2-7; possible D gene TRBD2, 6 bases. This CDR3 is 14 amino acids long. V dropped 4 bases and J dropped 2 bases, with 12 bases sitting between them. CDR1 SGHTA and CDR2 FQGNSA come from the germline V gene. CDR3 residues: CASSSGLSAYEQYF. CDR3 in DNA: TGTGCCAGCAGCTCGGGACTCTCAGCCTACGAGCAGTACTTC.

V usage is TRBV15 and J usage is TRBJ2-7; 9 bases agree with TRBD2. The length of the CDR3 is 16 residues. Germline CDR1 is LNHNV and CDR2 is YYDKDF (reference sequence). V shed 0 bases and J 2 bases; nucleotides not matched to a gene: 5. The CDR3 DNA reads as TGTGCCACCAGCAGAGATCCAGCTAGCGGGGCCTACGAGCAGTACTTC. This gives the protein CATSRDPASGAYEQYF.